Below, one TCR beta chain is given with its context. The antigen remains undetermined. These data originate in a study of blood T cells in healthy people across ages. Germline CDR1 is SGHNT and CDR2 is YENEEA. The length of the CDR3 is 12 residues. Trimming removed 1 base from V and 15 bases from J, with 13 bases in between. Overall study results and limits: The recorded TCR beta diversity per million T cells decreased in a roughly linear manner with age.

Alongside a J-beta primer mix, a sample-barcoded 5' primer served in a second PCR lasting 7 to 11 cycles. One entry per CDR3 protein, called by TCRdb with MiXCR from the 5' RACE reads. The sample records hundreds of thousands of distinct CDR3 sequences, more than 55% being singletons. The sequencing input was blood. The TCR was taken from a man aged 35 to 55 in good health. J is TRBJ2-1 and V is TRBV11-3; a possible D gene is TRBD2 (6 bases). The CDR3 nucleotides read TGTGCCAGCAGCTTAGCAGGACTATATACGTTCTTC. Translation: CASSLAGLYTFF.